The T cell receptor beta chain under discussion was sequenced for a study of T cell changes during pregnancy in multiple sclerosis. Between the trimmed V and J ends, which lost 3 bases and 0 bases, there was a span of 11 bases. Germline CDR1 reads KGHSH; CDR2 reads LQKENI. This CDR3 contains 15 residues. Sequenced by immunoSEQ multiplex PCR; TCRdb stores in-frame clones only, minus some. This sample has some 60,000 clones, with around nine tenths found just once. J is TRBJ2-5 and V is TRBV18, with a tentative D call TRBD2 (6 bases). The receptor was isolated from a female donor with multiple sclerosis, enrolled in a pregnancy study. The sequencing here drew on peripheral blood, taken after pregnancy. As DNA, the CDR3 is TGTGCCAGCTCACCGGGCGGGACGTACCAAGAGACCCAGTACTTC. This gives the protein CASSPGGTYQETQYF. The full variable domain, rest sourced from reference TRBV18 and TRBJ2-5, is NAGVMQNPRHLVRRRGQEARLRCSPMKGHSHVYWYRQLPEEGLKFMVYLQKENIIDESGMPKERFSAEFPKEGPSILRIQQVVRGDSAAYFCASSPGGTYQETQYFGPGTRLLVL.